This T cell receptor beta chain was retrieved from a study of PD-1 blockade in classical Hodgkin lymphoma. The study's findings and limits: Compared with baseline, CD4+ but not CD8+ TCR diversity had risen significantly by C4D1. Newly diagnosed patients had baseline TCR diversity that was reportedly lower than that of healthy donors.

Each and every patient relapsed after autologous stem cell transplantation, and patients got differing brentuximab vedotin exposure. TCRdb's copy holds only in-frame clones and misses some; the assay was immunoSEQ multiplex PCR. The sample holds around 99,000 clones, about four fifths seen once. In regard to this clone: What it recognizes is unknown.

This CDR3 is built from 14 residues. V was trimmed by 6 bases and J by 6 bases, leaving 16 bases between them. CDR1 SEHNR and CDR2 FQNEAQ come from the germline V gene (reference sequence). The material sequenced was peripheral blood mononuclear cells (PBMCs), taken before the second cycle of nivolumab. The rearrangement links TRBV7-9 to TRBJ2-3, with D tentatively TRBD1 or TRBD2 (5 bases each). The origin of this receptor is a human donor with classical Hodgkin lymphoma. The CDR3 region has the DNA TGTGCCAGCAGTACCGGGACCTCGGGGGATACGCAGTATTTT. It translates to CASSTGTSGDTQYF.